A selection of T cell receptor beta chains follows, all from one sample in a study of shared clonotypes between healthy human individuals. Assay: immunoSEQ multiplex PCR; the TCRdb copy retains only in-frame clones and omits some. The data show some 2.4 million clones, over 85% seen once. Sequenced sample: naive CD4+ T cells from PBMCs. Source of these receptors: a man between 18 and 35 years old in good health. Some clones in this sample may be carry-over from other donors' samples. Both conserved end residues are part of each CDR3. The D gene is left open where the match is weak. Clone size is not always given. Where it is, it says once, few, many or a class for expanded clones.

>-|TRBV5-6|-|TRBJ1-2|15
TGTGCCAGCAACCTAATGGACACCTCTAACTATGGCTACACCTTC
CASNLMDTSNYGYTF
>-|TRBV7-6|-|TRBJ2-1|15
TGTGCCAGCAGCTTAGCGGCCAGAACCGACAATGAGCAGTTCTTC
CASSLAARTDNEQFF
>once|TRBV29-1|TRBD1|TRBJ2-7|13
TGCAGCGTCCCGGGACAGGGTCTCTACGAGCAGTACTTC
CSVPGQGLYEQYF
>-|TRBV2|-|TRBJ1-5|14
TGTGCCAGCAGTGAATTTAACGGTAATCAGCCCCAGCATTTT
CASSEFNGNQPQHF
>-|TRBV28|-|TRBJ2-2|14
TGTGCCAGCTGTCTGGGTGGCTACACCGGGGAGCTGTTTTTT
CASCLGGYTGELFF
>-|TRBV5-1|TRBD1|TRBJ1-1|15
TGCGCCAGCAGCCCCCCGGGACAGGGGTTCACTGAAGCTTTCTTT
CASSPPGQGFTEAFF
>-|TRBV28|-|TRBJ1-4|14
TGTGCCAGCAGCCTAGACGCGAGGCGGGAAAAACTGTTTTTT
CASSLDARREKLFF
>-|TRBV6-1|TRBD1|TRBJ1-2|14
TGTGCCAGCAGTGGGACAGGGTGGGACTATGGCTACACCTTC
CASSGTGWDYGYTF
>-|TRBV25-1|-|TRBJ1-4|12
TGTGCCAGCAGTGGGGGGACTGAAAAACTGTTTTTT
CASSGGTEKLFF
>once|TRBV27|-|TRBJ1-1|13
TGTGCCAGCAGTCCGTTTCGGCGGACTGAAGCTTTCTTT
CASSPFRRTEAFF
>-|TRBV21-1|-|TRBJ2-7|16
TGTGCCAGCAGCCAACGACTAGCGCGGCTCCCCCACGAGCAGTACTTC
CASSQRLARLPHEQYF
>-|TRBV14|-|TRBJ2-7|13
TGTGCCAGCAGCCAGGGCAACTCCTACGAGCAGTACTTC
CASSQGNSYEQYF
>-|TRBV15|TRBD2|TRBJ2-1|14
TGTGCCACCGCGGGGGAGGGCCTCTACAATGAGCAGTTCTTC
CATAGEGLYNEQFF
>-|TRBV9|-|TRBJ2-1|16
TGTGCCAGCAGCGTAGGGAGCGGATACTCCTACAATGAGCAGTTCTTC
CASSVGSGYSYNEQFF
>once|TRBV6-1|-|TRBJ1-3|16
TGTGCCAGCAGTGAAGTTGCAGTCAGCTCTGGAAACACCATATATTTT
CASSEVAVSSGNTIYF
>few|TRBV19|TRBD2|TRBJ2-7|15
TGTGCCAGTAGTACAGGACTAGCGGCACCATACGAGCAGTACTTC
CASSTGLAAPYEQYF
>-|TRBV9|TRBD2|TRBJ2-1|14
TGTGCCAGCAGCGTAGGGGTTAGCGGGAGGGTATCCTTCTTC
CASSVGVSGRVSFF
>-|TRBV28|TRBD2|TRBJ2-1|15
TGTGCCAGCAGGAGAAGCGGGGGGCCCTACAATGAGCAGTTCTTC
CASRRSGGPYNEQFF
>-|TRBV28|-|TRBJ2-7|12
TGTGCCAGCACTAGCGAAATCTACGAGCAGTACTTC
CASTSEIYEQYF
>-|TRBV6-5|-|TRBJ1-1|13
TGTGCCAGCTGGCCAGCCTTCAACACTGAAGCTTTCTTT
CASWPAFNTEAFF
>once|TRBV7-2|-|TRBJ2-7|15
TGTGCCAGCAGCTTATATCAGGGCCCGACCTACGAGCAGTACTTC
CASSLYQGPTYEQYF
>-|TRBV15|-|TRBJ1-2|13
TGTGCCACCAGCAGAGGTCCCAGGGTCGGCTACACCTTC
CATSRGPRVGYTF
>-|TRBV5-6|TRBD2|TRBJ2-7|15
TGTGCCAGCAGCTTGGTCGGGAGGCCCACCTACGAGCAGTACTTC
CASSLVGRPTYEQYF
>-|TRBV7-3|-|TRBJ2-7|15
TGTGCCAGCAGCTTAGGGAGGACAGCGACTTACGAGCAGTACTTC
CASSLGRTATYEQYF
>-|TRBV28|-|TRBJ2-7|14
TGTGCCAGCAGTTGGGGCAGGGGAGGGTACGAGCAGTACTTC
CASSWGRGGYEQYF
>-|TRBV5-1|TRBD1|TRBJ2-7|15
TGCGCCAGCAGCGCGGACAGGGGCCGCTCCTACGAGCAGTACTTC
CASSADRGRSYEQYF
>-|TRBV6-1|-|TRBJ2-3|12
TGTGCCAGCAGCCAGCTGACAGATACGCAGTATTTT
CASSQLTDTQYF